This T cell receptor (beta chain) originates from a study of metastatic and nonmetastatic thyroid tumors. Not a single patient had been given any form of treatment at any point before undergoing thyroid surgery. Trimming took 1 base from V and 6 from J; bases not matched to a gene: 4. CDR3 size: 15 residues. Germline V gene lookup returns CDR1 LGHNT and CDR2 FRNRAP. As originally analysed: Using the CDR3 differences seen across clinicopathological groups, the authors built a distant-metastasis classifier for papillary thyroid cancer, which was meant to discriminate distant-metastatic patients. TCRdb reanalyzed the PCR reads via MiXCR. TCRdb assigned the V and J calls; the authors' analysis was not used. The sample carries 25,000 to 35,000 clones, 25% to 35% recorded once.

Sequenced sample: blood. The chain carries TRBV12-5 and TRBJ2-3; TRBD1 matches 10 bases. The TCR originated in a female donor with papillary thyroid cancer or a benign thyroid nodule (not recorded which). Some clones in this sample may be carry-over from other donors' samples. The DNA for the CDR3 is TGTGCTAGTGGTTTGGACAGGACAGGGGGGGATACGCAGTATTTT. Protein product: CASGLDRTGGDTQYF.